This TCR beta chain was retrieved from a study of control samples from healthy donors and cancer patients. From germline, CDR1 is SGHVS and CDR2 FQNEAQ. The CDR3 is 17 amino acids. Trimming cost V 4 bases and J 6 bases; bases outside gene matches: 13. Sequencing was performed with immunoSEQ multiplex PCR; in TCRdb, only in-frame clones are kept and a portion is missing. The data contain fewer than 85,000 clones, approximately 92% of them singletons. This clone was recorded once. The source material was blood. The rearrangement links TRBV7-8 to TRBJ2-3; TRBD2 matches 10 bases. The source of this sequence is a woman aged 55 to 70 in good health. CDR3 nucleotides: TGTGCCAGCAGCTCTTTCAGGCTAGCGGGAGTCGGGGATACGCAGTATTTT. Residues: CASSSFRLAGVGDTQYF.